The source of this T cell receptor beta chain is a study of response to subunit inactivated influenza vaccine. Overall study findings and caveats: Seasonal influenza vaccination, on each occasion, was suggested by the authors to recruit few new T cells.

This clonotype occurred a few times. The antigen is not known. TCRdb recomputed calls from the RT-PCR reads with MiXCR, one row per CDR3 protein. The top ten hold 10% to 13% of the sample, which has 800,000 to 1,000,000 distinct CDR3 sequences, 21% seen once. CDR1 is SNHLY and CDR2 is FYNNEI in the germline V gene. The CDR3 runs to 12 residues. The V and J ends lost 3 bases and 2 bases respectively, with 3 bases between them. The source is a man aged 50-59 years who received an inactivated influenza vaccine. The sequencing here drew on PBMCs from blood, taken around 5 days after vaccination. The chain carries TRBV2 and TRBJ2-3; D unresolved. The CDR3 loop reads CASSDHTDTQYF. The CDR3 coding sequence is TGTGCCAGCAGTGACCACACAGATACGCAGTATTTT.